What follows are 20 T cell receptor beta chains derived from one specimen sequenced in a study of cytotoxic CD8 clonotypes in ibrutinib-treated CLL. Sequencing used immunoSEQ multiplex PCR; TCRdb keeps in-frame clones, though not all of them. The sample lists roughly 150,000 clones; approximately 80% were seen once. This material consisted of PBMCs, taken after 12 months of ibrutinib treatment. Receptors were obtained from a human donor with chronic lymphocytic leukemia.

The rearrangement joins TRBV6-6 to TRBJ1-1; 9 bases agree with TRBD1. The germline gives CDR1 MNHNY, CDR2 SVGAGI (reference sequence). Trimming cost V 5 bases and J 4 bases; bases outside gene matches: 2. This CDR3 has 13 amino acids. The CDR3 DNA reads TGTGCCAGCAGTACAGGGGGCGTCACTGAAGCTTTCTTT. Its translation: CASSTGGVTEAFF.

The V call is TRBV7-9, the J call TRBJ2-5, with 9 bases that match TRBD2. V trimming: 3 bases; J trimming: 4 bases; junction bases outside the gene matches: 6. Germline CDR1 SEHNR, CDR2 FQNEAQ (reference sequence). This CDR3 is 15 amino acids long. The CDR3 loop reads CASSFGAGGPETQYF. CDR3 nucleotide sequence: TGTGCCAGCAGCTTCGGGGCGGGAGGGCCAGAGACCCAGTACTTC.

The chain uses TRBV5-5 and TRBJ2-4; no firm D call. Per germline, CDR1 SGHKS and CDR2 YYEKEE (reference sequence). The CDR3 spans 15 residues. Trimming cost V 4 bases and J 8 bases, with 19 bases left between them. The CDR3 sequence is CASSAPYGLEYIQYF. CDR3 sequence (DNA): TGTGCCAGCAGCGCGCCCTACGGGCTTGAGTACATTCAGTACTTC.

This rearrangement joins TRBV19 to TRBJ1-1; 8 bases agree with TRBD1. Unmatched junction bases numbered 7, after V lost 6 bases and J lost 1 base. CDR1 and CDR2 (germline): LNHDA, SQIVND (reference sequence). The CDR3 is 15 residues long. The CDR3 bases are TGTGCCAGTAGCGACAGGGGCCGTACGAACACTGAAGCTTTCTTT. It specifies CASSDRGRTNTEAFF.

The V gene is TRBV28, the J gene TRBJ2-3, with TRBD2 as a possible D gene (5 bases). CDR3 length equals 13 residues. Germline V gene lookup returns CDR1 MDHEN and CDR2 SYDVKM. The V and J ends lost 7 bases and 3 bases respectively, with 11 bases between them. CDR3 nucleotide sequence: TGTGCCAGCACCATGAGAGGGACAGATACGCAGTATTTT. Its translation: CASTMRGTDTQYF.

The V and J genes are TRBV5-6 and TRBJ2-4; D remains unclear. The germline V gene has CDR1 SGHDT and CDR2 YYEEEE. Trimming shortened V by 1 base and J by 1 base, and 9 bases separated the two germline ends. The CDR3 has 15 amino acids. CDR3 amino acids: CASSLFIPAKNIQYF. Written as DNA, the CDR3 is TGTGCCAGCAGCTTGTTTATCCCGGCCAAAAACATTCAGTACTTC.

For the CDR3, the DNA is TGTGCCAGCGTTCCGGGTAGCGGAGGCTCTGGAAACACCATATATTTT. It specifies CASVPGSGGSGNTIYF. The genes are TRBV11-2 and TRBJ1-3, with no clear D. This CDR3 is built from 16 residues. Trimming removed 8 bases from V and 0 bases from J, with 17 bases in between. Germline assignment: CDR1 SGHAT and CDR2 FQNNGV.

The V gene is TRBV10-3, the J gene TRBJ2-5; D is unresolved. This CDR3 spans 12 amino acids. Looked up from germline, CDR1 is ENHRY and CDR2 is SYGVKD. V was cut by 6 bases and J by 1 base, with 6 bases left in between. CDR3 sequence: CAISPGQETQYF. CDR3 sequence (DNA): TGTGCCATCAGCCCCGGCCAAGAGACCCAGTACTTC.

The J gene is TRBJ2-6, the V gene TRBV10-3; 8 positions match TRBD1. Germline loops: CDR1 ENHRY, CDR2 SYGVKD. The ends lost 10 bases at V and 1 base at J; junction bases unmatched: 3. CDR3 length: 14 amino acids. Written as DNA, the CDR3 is TGTGCCAGCGGACAGGGTTCTGGGGCCAACGTCCTGACTTTC. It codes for CASGQGSGANVLTF.

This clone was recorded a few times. DNA for the CDR3: TGTGCCAGCAGTCCAGGTCCACCCTCCTACGAGCAGTACTTC. Translated, it gives CASSPGPPSYEQYF. The V gene is TRBV28, the J gene TRBJ2-7, with D hard to call. Trimming pared 5 bases from V and 0 bases from J, leaving 11 bases between. There are 14 residues in the CDR3. Germline values: CDR1 MDHEN, CDR2 SYDVKM.

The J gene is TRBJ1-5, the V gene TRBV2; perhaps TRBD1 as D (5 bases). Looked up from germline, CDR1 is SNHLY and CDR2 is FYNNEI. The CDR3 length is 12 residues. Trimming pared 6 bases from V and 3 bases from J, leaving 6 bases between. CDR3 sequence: CASRTDNQPQHF. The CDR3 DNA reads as TGTGCCAGCAGGACAGACAATCAGCCCCAGCATTTT.

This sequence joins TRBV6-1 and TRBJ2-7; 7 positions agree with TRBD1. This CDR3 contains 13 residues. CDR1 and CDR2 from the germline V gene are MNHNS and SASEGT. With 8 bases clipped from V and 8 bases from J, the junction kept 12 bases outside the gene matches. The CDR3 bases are TGTGCCAGCCAGAGACAGGGTGTGGAAAAGCAGTACTTC. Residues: CASQRQGVEKQYF.

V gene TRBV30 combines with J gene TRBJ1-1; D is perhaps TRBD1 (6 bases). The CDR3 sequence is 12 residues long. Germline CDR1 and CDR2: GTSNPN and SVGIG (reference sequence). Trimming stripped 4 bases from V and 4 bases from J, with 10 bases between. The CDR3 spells CAWKGGVTEAFF. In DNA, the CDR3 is TGTGCCTGGAAGGGGGGGGTCACTGAAGCTTTCTTT.

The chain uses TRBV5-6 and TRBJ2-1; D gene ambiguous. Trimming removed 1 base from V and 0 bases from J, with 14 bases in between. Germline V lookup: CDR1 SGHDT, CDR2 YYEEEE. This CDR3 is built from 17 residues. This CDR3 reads CASSLPAHLSSYNEQFF. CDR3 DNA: TGTGCCAGCAGCTTGCCGGCGCACCTTAGCTCCTACAATGAGCAGTTCTTC. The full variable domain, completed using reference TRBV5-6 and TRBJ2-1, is DAGVTQSPTHLIKTRGQQVTLRCSPKSGHDTVSWYQQALGQGPQFIFQYYEEEERQRGNFPDRFSGHQFPNYSSELNVNALLLGDSALYLCASSLPAHLSSYNEQFFGPGTRLTVL.

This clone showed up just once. The CDR3 DNA is TGTGCCAGCAGCTTAGTTCGGATAGGGGGCAGAGATACGCAGTATTTT. Its protein product is CASSLVRIGGRDTQYF. The J gene is TRBJ2-3, the V gene TRBV7-2, with 7 bases aligning to TRBD1. The ends lost 1 base at V and 5 bases at J; junction bases unmatched: 9. The CDR3 has 16 residues. Germline V gene lookup returns CDR1 SGHTA and CDR2 FQGNSA. Based on the CDR3 plus reference TRBV7-2 and TRBJ2-3, the full variable domain is GAGVSQSPSNKVTEKGKDVELRCDPISGHTALYWYRQSLGQGLEFLIYFQGNSAPDKSGLPSDRFSAERTGGSVSTLTIQRTQQEDSAVYLCASSLVRIGGRDTQYFGPGTRLTVL.

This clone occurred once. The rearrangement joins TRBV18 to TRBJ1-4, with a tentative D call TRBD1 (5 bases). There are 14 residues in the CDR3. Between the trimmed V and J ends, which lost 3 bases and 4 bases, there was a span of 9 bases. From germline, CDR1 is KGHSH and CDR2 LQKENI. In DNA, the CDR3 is TGTGCCAGCTCACCCCCTGGGGGTAATGAAAAACTGTTTTTT. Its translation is CASSPPGGNEKLFF. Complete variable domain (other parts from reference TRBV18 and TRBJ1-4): NAGVMQNPRHLVRRRGQEARLRCSPMKGHSHVYWYRQLPEEGLKFMVYLQKENIIDESGMPKERFSAEFPKEGPSILRIQQVVRGDSAAYFCASSPPGGNEKLFFGSGTQLSVL.

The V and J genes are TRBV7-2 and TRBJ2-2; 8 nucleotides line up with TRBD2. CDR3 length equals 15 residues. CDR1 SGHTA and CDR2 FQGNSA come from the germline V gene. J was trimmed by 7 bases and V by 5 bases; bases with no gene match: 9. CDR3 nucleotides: TGTGCCAGCAGCCAGGCTGGGACTAGAGGCGGGGAGCTGTTTTTT. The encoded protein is CASSQAGTRGGELFF.

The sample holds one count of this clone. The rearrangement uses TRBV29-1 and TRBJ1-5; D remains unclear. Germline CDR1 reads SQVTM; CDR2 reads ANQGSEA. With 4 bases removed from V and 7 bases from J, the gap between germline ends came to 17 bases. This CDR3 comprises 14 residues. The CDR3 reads CSVAAAVSGQPQHF. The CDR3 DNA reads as TGCAGCGTTGCCGCGGCGGTTTCAGGACAGCCCCAGCATTTT.

CDR3 DNA: TGTGCCAGCATTTCTGGGACACCATACTCTGGGGCCAACGTCCTGACTTTC. Translation: CASISGTPYSGANVLTF. J is TRBJ2-6 and V is TRBV28; D is perhaps TRBD1 (6 bases). Per germline, CDR1 MDHEN and CDR2 SYDVKM. The CDR3 consists of 17 residues. Trimming left V 7 bases short and J 0 bases short, with 16 bases between.

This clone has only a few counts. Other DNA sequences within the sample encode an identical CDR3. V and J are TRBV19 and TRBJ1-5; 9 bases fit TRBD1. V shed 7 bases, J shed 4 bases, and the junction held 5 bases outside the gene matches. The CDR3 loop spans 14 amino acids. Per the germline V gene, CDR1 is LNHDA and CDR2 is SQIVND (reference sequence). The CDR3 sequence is CASKIGTGNQPQHF. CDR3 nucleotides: TGTGCCAGTAAAATAGGGACAGGGAATCAGCCCCAGCATTTT.